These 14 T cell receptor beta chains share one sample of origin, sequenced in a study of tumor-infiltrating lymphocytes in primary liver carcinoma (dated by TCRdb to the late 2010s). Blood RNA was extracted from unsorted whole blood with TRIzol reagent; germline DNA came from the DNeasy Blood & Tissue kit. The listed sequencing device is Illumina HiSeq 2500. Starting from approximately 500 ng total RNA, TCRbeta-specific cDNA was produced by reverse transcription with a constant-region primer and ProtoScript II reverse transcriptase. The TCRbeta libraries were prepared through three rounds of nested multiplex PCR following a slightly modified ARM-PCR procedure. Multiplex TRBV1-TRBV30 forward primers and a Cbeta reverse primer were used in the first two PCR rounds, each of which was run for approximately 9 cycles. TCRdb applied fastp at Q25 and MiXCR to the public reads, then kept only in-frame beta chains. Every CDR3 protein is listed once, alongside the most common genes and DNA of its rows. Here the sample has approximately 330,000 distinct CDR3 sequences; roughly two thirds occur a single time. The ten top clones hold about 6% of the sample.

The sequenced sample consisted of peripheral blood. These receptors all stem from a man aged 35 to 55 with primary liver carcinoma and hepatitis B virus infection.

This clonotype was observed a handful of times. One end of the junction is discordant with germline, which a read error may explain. The CDR3: CVSSYTGDTQYF. The CDR3 DNA reads TGTGTCAGCAGTTATACGGGAGATACGCAGTATTTT. The rearrangement links TRBV6-6 to TRBJ2-3; D gene unclear. The CDR3 length is 12 residues. The V gene's germline CDR1 is MNHNY and CDR2 SVGAGI (reference sequence).

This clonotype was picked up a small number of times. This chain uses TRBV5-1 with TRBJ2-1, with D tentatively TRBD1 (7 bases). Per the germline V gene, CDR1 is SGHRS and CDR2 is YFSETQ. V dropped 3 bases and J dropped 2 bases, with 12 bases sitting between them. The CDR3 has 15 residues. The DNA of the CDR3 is TGCGCCAGCAGCTCATCAGGGGGGACCTACAATGAGCAGTTCTTC. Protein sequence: CASSSSGGTYNEQFF.

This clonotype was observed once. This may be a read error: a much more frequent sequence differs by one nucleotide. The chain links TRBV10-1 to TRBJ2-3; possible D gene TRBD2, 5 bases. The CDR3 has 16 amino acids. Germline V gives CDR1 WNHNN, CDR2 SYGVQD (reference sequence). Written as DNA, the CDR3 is TGCACCAGCAGTGAAGGTCGGGAAAGTGGCACAGATACGCAGTATTTT. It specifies CTSSEGRESGTDTQYF.

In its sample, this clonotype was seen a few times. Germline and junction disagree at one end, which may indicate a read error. The CDR3 nucleotides are TGTGCCAGCGGTTACGGGAGACTACCTCTCGGGGAGCAGTACTTC. Translating it yields CASGYGRLPLGEQYF. This sequence joins TRBV6-2 or TRBV6-3 and TRBJ2-7, with TRBD2 as a possible D gene (6 bases). The V gene's germline CDR1 is MNHEY and CDR2 SVGEGT. CDR3 size: 15 residues.

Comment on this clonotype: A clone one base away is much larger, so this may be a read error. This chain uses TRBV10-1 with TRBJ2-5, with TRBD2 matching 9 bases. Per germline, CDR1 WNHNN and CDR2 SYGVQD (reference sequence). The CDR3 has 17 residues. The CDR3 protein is CARSESSGIGRKETQYF. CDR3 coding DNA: TGCGCCAGGAGTGAATCTAGCGGGATCGGAAGGAAGGAGACCCAGTACTTC.

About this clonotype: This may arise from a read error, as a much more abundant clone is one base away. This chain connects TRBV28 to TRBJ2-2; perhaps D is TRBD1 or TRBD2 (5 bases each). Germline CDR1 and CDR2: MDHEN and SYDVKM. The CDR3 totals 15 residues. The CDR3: CAGSFRPGGTGELFF. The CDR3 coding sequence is TGTGCCGGCAGTTTCCGCCCTGGGGGCACCGGGGAGCTGTTTTTT.

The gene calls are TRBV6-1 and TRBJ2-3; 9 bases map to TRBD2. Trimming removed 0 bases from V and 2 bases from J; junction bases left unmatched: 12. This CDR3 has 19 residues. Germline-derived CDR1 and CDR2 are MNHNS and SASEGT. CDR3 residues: CASSEAREGATMVTDTQYF. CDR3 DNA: TGTGCCAGCAGTGAAGCGCGGGAGGGCGCGACTATGGTCACAGATACGCAGTATTTT.

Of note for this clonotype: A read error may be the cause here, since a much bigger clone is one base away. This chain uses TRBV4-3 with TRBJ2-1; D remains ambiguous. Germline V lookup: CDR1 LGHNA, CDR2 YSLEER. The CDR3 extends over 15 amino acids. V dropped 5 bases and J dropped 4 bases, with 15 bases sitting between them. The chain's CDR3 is CASSFTRAIYNEQFF. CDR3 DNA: TGCGCCAGCAGCTTTACCCGAGCGATTTACAATGAGCAGTTCTTC.

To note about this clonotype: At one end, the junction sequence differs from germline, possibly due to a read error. The CDR3 DNA follows: TGTGCCAGCAGCTCCGAGGGGGCGGTGCAGGGTCAGCCCCGGCATTTT. Its protein product is CASSSEGAVQGQPRHF. This chain connects TRBV6-5 to TRBJ1-5, with 7 bases fitting TRBD1. The CDR3 covers 16 residues. Germline lookup yields CDR1 MNHEY and CDR2 SVGAGI.

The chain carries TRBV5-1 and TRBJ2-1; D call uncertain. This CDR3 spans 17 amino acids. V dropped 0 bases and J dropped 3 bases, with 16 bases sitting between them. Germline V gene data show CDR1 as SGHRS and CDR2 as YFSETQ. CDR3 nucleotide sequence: TGCGCCAGCAGCTTGGACCCTGTCGGGCAGGACTACAATGAGCAGTTCTTC. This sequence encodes CASSLDPVGQDYNEQFF.

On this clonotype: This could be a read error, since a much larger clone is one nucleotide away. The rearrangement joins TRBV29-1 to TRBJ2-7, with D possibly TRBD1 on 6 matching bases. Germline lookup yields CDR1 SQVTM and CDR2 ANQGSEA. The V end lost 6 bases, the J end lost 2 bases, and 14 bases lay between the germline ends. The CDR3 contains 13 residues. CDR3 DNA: TGCAGCGTGAGAGAGGGGGTCCCCTACGAGCAGTACTTC. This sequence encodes CSVREGVPYEQYF.

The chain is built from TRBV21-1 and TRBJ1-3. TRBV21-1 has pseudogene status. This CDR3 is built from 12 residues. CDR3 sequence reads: CASSNSGNTIYF. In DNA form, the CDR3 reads TGTGCCAGCAGCAACAGTGGAAACACCATATATTTT.

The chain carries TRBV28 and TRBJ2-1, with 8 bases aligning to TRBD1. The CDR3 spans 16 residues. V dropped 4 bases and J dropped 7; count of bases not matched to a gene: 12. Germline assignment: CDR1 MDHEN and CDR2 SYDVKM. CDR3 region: CASSSGQGRPGNEQFF. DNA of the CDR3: TGTGCCAGCAGTTCCGGACAGGGCCGTCCGGGGAATGAGCAGTTCTTC.

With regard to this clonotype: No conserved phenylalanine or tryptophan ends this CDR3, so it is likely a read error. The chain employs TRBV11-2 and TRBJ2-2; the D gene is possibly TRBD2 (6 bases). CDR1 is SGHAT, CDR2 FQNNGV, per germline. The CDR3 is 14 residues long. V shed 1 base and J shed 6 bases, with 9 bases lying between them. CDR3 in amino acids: CASSLAGGAGELFC. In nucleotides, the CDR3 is TGTGCCAGCAGCTTAGCCGGAGGGGCCGGGGAGCTGTTTTGT.